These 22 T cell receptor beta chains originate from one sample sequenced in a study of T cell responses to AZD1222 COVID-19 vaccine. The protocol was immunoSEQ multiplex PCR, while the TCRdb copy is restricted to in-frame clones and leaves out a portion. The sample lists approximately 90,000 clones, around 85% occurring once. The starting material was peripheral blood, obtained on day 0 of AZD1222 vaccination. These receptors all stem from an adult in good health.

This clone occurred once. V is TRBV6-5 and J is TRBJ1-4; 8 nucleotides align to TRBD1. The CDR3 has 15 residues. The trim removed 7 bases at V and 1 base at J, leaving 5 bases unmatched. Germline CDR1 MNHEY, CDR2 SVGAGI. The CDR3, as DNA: TGTGCCAGCAAAGACAGGGGCGGAACTAATGAAAAACTGTTTTTT. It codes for CASKDRGGTNEKLFF.

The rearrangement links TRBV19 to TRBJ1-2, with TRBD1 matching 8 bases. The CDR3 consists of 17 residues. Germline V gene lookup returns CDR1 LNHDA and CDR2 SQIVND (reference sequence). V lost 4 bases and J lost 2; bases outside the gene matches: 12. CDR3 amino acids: CASSTRDRDRQNYGYTF. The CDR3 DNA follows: TGTGCCAGTAGTACCCGGGACCGGGACAGGCAAAACTATGGCTACACCTTC.

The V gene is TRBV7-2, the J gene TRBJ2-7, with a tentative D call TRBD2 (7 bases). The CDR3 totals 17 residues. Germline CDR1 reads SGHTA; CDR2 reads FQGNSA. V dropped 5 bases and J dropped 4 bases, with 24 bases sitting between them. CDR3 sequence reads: CASSPRGGALESYEQYF. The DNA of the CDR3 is TGTGCCAGCAGCCCCAGGGGAGGGGCCCTTGAGAGTTACGAGCAGTACTTC.

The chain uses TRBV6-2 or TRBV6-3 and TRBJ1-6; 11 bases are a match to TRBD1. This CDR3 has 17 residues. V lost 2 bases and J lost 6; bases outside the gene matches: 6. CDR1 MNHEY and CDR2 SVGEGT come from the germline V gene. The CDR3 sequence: CASSYLGQGVANSPLHF. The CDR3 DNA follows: TGTGCCAGCAGTTACCTGGGACAGGGGGTCGCTAATTCACCCCTCCACTTT.

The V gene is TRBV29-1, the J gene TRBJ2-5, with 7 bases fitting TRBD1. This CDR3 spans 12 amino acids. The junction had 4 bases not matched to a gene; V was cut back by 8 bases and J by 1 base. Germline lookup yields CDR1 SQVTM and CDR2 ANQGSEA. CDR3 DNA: TGCAGCCATTGGACAGGCCAAGAGACCCAGTACTTC. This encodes CSHWTGQETQYF. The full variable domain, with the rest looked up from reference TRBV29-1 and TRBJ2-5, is SAVISQKPSRDICQRGTSLTIQCQVDSQVTMMFWYRQQPGQSLTLIATANQGSEATYESGFVIDKFPISRPNLTFSTLTVSNMSPEDSSIYLCSHWTGQETQYFGPGTRLLVL.

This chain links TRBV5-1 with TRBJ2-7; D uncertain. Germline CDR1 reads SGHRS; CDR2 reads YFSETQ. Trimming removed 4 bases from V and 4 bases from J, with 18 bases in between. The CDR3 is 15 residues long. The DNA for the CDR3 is TGCGCCAGCAGCCCAGGATGGCAGGATTTGTACGAGCAGTACTTC. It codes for CASSPGWQDLYEQYF.

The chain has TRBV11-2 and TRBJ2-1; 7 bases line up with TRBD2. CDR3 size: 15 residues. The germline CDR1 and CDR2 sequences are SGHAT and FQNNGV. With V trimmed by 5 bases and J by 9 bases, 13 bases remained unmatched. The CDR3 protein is CASSRPGGGKGEQFF. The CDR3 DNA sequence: TGTGCCAGCAGCCGCCCGGGAGGCGGAAAGGGTGAGCAGTTCTTC.

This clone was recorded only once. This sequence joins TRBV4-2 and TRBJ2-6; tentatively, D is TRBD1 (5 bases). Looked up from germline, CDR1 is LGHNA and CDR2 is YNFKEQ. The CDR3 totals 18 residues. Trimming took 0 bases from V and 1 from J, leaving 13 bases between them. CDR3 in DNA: TGTGCCAGCAGCCAAGATACCCCGACAGCATCTGGGGCCAACGTCCTGACTTTC. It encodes CASSQDTPTASGANVLTF.

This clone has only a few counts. The CDR3: CASSTPFKGSYEQYF. DNA of the CDR3: TGTGCCAGCAGCACACCGTTTAAGGGATCCTACGAGCAGTACTTC. The chain is built from TRBV28 and TRBJ2-7, with D hard to call. Trimming left V 6 bases short and J 1 base short, with 16 bases between. This CDR3 has 15 residues. CDR1 MDHEN and CDR2 SYDVKM come from the germline V gene.

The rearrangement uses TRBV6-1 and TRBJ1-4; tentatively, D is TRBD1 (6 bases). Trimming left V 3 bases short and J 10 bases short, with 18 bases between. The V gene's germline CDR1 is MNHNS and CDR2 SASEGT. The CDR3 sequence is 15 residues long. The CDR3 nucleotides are TGTGCCAGCAGTGAGAGGACAGCCTCCATGGGAAAACTGTTTTTT. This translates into CASSERTASMGKLFF.

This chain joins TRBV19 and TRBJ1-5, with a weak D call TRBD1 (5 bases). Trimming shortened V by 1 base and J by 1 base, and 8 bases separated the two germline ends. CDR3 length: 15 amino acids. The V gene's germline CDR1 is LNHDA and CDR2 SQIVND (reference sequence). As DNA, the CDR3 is TGTGCCAGTAGTATAGTCAGGGAAAGCAATCAGCCCCAGCATTTT. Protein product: CASSIVRESNQPQHF.

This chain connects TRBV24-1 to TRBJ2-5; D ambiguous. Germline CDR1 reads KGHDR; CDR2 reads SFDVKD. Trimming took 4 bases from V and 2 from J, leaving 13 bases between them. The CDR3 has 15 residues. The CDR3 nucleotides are TGTGCCACCAGTGACCCCCCTTCAGAGCAAGAGACCCAGTACTTC. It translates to CATSDPPSEQETQYF.

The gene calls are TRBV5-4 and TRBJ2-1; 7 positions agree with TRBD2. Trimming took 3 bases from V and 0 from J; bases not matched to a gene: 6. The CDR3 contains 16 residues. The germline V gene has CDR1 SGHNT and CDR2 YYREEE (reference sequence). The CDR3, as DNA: TGTGCCAGCAGCTCAGCGGGGCGACGCTCCTACAATGAGCAGTTCTTC. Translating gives CASSSAGRRSYNEQFF.

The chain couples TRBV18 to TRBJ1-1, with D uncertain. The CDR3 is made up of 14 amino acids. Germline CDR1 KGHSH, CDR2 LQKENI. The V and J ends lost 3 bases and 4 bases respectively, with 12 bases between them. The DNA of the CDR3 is TGTGCCAGCTCACCCCCTCCAGAGGGCACTGAAGCTTTCTTT. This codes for CASSPPPEGTEAFF.

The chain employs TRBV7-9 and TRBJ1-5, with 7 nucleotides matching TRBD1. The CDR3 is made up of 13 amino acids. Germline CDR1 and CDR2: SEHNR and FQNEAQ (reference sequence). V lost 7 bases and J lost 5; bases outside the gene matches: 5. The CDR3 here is CASNDRVDQPQHF. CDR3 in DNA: TGTGCCAGCAACGACAGGGTGGATCAGCCCCAGCATTTT.

The CDR3 DNA is TGCGCCAGCAGCTTGGGGGGCGGCAGGGCGGACACTGAAGCTTTCTTT. Protein sequence: CASSLGGGRADTEAFF. This rearrangement joins TRBV5-1 to TRBJ1-1; possible D gene TRBD1, 5 bases. The CDR3 runs 16 residues. Trimming took 0 bases from V and 3 from J, leaving 15 bases between them. Looked up from germline, CDR1 is SGHRS and CDR2 is YFSETQ. The full variable domain, its missing parts supplied by reference TRBV5-1 and TRBJ1-1, is KAGVTQTPRYLIKTRGQQVTLSCSPISGHRSVSWYQQTPGQGLQFLFEYFSETQRNKGNFPGRFSGRQFSNSRSEMNVSTLELGDSALYLCASSLGGGRADTEAFFGQGTRLTVV.

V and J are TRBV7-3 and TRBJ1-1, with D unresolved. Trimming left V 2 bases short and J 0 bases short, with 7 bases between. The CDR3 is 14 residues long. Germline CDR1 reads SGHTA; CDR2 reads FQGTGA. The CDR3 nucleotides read TGTGCCAGCAGCTTAGGGAGGGTGAACACTGAAGCTTTCTTT. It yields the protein CASSLGRVNTEAFF.

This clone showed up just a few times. The CDR3 DNA sequence: TGTGCCACCAGTGAGGGTAGGACCTCGGGCTACACCTTC. Translated: CATSEGRTSGYTF. The V call is TRBV24-1, the J call TRBJ1-2; the D is unclear. Looked up from germline, CDR1 is KGHDR and CDR2 is SFDVKD. V lost 4 bases and J 8 bases, leaving 13 bases between the germline ends. There are 13 residues in the CDR3.

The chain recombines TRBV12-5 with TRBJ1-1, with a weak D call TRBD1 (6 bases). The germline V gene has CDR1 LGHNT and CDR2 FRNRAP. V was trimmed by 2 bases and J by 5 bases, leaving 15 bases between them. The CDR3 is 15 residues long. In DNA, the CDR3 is TGTGCTAGTGGTTTGACCAGGGGTTCGGGGACTGAAGCTTTCTTT. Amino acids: CASGLTRGSGTEAFF.

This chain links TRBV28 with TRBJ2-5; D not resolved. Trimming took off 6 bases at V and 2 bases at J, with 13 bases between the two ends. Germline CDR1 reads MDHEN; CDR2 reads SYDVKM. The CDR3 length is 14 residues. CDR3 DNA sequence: TGTGCCAGCAGCCTTGAGACCGCTCAAGAGACCCAGTACTTC. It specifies CASSLETAQETQYF.

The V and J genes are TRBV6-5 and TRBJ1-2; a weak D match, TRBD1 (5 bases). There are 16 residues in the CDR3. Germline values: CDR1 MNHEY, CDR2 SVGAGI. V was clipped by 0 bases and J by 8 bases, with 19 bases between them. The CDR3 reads CASSYSPRGGEGGYTF. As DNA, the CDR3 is TGTGCCAGCAGTTACTCCCCTCGGGGAGGGGAAGGGGGCTACACCTTC.

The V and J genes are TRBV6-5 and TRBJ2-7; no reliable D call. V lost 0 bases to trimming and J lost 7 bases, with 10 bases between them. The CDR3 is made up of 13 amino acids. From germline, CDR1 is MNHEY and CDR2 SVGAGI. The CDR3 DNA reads TGTGCCAGCAGTTACTCCCAGGTGGGGGAGCAGTACTTC. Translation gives CASSYSQVGEQYF.